The clone carrying this T cell receptor (beta chain) has at least ten counts. The data are from a study of T cells in Graves' hyperthyroidism and ophthalmopathy. TCR beta CDR3 regions were amplified from RNA. During a first-round RT-PCR of the TCR CDR3, the HTBI primer set was used. TCRdb re-called the multiplex PCR reads through MiXCR, storing one row per CDR3 protein. The sample includes fewer than 650,000 distinct CDR3 sequences, 11% to 15% of them seen just once. CDR1 SNHLY and CDR2 FYNNEI come from the germline V gene. The CDR3 extends over 16 amino acids. Trimming left V 4 bases short and J 0 bases short, with 14 bases between.

The sequenced material came from blood. The source is a woman aged 40 to 50 with Graves' hyperthyroidism. The rearrangement uses TRBV2 and TRBJ2-3; TRBD2 might be the D (6 bases). The CDR3 loop is CASSATSTTSTDTQYF. CDR3 DNA sequence: TGTGCCAGCAGTGCTACTAGCACAACTAGCACAGATACGCAGTATTTT.